This T cell receptor beta chain stems from a study of cytomegalovirus exposure and HLA in healthy donors. The study, taken as a whole, reports: Presence/absence analyses treated sequencing depth as roughly uniform across donors. Data from an earlier analysis indicated that most TCR beta V segments were productive either about 87% or about 30% of the time.

The V gene end was trimmed by 0 bases and the J gene end by 8 bases; junction bases not matched to a gene: 3. Germline-derived CDR1 and CDR2 are SQVTM and ANQGSEA. CDR3 size: 13 residues. The sample holds a few counts of this clone. What it binds is unknown. With 60 Vbeta and 13 Jbeta primers, the PCR was carried out. This table comes from immunoSEQ multiplex PCR, and its TCRdb copy is limited to in-frame clones, with some not included. Here the sample spans 150,000 to 200,000 clones, about 13% being singletons. Sequencing was done on a sample of PBMCs. The chain joins TRBV29-1 to TRBJ2-1, with 8 positions matching TRBD2. This TCR derives from a man aged 45 to 65 in good health and CMV-seropositive. CDR3 bases: TGCAGCGTTGAAGATGGACTAGCACATGAGCAGTTCTTC. It specifies CSVEDGLAHEQFF.